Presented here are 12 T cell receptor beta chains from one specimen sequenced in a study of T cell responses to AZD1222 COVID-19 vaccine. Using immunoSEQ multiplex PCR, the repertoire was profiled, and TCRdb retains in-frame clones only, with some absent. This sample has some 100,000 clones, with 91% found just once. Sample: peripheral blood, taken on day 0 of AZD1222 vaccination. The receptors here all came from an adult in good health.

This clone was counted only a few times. The CDR3 DNA follows: TGTGCCAGCAGTCCACAAGGGGCTTTGTACTACGAGCAGTACTTC. Protein product: CASSPQGALYYEQYF. This rearrangement joins TRBV14 to TRBJ2-7; D might be TRBD1 (5 bases). CDR1 and CDR2 (germline): SGHDN, FVKESK. Between the trimmed V and J ends, which lost 6 bases and 3 bases, there was a span of 18 bases. The CDR3 loop spans 15 amino acids.

The DNA of the CDR3 is TGTGCCATCAGTGAGAGGGCCCCGGGGAATAATGAAAAACTGTTTTTT. This gives the protein CAISERAPGNNEKLFF. The V and J genes are TRBV10-3 and TRBJ1-4; D gene uncertain. Germline-derived CDR1 and CDR2 are ENHRY and SYGVKD. The CDR3 spans 16 residues. Trimming stripped 2 bases from V and 4 bases from J, with 14 bases between.

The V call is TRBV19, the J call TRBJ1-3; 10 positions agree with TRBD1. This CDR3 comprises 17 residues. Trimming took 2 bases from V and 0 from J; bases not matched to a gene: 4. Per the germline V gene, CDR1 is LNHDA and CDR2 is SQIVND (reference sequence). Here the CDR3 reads CASSIKGQGSSGNTIYF. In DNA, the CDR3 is TGTGCCAGTAGTATAAAGGGACAGGGGAGCTCTGGAAACACCATATATTTT.

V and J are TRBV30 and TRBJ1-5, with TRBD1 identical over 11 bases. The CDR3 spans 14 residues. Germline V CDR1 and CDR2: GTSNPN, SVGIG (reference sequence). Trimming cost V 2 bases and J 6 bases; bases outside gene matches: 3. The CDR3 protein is CAWSRDRGGQPQHF. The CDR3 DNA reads TGTGCCTGGAGTAGGGACAGGGGGGGTCAGCCCCAGCATTTT.

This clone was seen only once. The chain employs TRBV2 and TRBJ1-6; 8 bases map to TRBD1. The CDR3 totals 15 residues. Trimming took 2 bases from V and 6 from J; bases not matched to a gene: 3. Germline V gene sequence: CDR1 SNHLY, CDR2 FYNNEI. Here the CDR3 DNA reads TGTGCCAGCAGTGAACGGACAGGGTTTAATTCACCCCTCCACTTT. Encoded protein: CASSERTGFNSPLHF.

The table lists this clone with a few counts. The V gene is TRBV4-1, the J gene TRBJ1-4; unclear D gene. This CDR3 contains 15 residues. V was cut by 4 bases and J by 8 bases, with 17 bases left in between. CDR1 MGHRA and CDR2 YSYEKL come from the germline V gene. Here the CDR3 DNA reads TGCGCCAGCAGCCGAGCGCACGGGGTGGAGGAAAAACTGTTTTTT. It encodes CASSRAHGVEEKLFF.

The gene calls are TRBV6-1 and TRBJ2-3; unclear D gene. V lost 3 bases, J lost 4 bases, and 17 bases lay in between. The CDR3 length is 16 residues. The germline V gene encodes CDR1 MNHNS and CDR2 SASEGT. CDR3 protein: CASSDRGLGLSDTQYF. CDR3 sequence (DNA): TGTGCCAGCAGTGATCGAGGTCTAGGGTTGTCAGATACGCAGTATTTT.

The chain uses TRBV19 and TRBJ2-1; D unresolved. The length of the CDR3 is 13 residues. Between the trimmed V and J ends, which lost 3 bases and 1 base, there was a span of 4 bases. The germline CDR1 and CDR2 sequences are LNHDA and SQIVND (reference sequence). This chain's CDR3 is CASSMLSYNEQFF. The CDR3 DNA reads TGTGCCAGTAGTATGCTGTCCTACAATGAGCAGTTCTTC.

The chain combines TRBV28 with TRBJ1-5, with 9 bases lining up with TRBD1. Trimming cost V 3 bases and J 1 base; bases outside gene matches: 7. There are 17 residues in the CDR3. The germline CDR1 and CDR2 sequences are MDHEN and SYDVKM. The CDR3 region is CASSFGGGQGSNQPQHF. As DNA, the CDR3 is TGTGCCAGCAGTTTCGGGGGTGGACAGGGGAGCAATCAGCCCCAGCATTTT.

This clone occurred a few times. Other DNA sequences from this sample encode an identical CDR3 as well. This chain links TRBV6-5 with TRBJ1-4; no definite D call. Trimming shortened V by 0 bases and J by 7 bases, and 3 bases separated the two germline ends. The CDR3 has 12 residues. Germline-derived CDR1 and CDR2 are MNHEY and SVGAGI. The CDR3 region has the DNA TGTGCCAGCAGTTACTCAGGTGAAAAACTGTTTTTT. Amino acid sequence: CASSYSGEKLFF.

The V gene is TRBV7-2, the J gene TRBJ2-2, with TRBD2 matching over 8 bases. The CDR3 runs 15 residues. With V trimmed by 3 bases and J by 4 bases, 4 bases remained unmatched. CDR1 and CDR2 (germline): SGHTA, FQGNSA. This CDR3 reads CASSFRGGVTGELFF. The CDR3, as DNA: TGTGCCAGCAGCTTCCGGGGGGGCGTCACCGGGGAGCTGTTTTTT.

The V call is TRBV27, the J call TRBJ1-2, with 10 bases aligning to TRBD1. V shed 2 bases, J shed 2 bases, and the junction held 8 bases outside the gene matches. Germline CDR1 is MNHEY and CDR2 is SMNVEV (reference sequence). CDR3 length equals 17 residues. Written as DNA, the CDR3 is TGTGCCAGCAGTTTAACGGGACAGGGGTTAGTAAACTATGGCTACACCTTC. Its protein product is CASSLTGQGLVNYGYTF.